In this sample, the clone carrying this T cell receptor beta chain turned up once. Trimming took off 5 bases at V and 0 bases at J, with 21 bases between the two ends. This CDR3 is built from 18 residues. Germline V gene sequence: CDR1 LGHDT, CDR2 YNNKEL (reference sequence). Original data processing: Amplification of reference gene primers was used by the study to estimate nucleated cell counts. Clones were read by immunoSEQ multiplex PCR, and TCRdb kept only the in-frame ones, dropping some. V, J and clone size are those of that table, while D and trimming were read from the DNA. The table includes some 260,000 clones, approximately 85% detected once. The sample is drawn from a study of blood T cell repertoires in COVID-19. Study-level information: The United States, Italy and Spain were the sources of the acute and convalescent COVID-19 samples. PBMCs, B-cell-depleted T cells, or T cells provided the cDNA or gDNA that made up the material.

Sequencing was carried out using peripheral blood. This sequence originates from a human donor in a cohort sampled during active COVID-19. The chain recombines TRBV3-1 (or the pseudogene TRBV3-2) with TRBJ2-3, with D possibly matching TRBD1 (6 bases). The chain's CDR3 is CASSFNPATGLSTDTQYF. CDR3 coding DNA: TGTGCCAGCAGCTTTAACCCCGCGACAGGTCTCAGCACAGATACGCAGTATTTT.